These 2 T cell receptor beta chains were sequenced from one sample in a study of T cells in Graves' hyperthyroidism and ophthalmopathy. It was RNA transcripts that yielded the amplified TCR beta CDR3 regions. During a first-round RT-PCR of the TCR CDR3, the HTBI primer set was used. TCRdb reprocessed the multiplex PCR reads with MiXCR, giving one entry per CDR3 protein. The sample has 600,000 to 650,000 distinct CDR3 sequences; 16% are singletons. The specimen was blood. The receptors come from a woman aged 25-40 years with Graves' hyperthyroidism.

The chain joins TRBV3-1 to TRBJ2-7, with no clear D. This CDR3 is 14 amino acids long. Deletions cut 0 bases from V and 6 bases from J, with 12 bases between. Germline V CDR1 and CDR2: LGHDT, YNNKEL (reference sequence). The CDR3 DNA is TGTGCCAGCAGCCAAGATCAATCTGTCCCCGAGCAGTACTTC. Its protein product is CASSQDQSVPEQYF.

Concerning this clonotype itself: A much larger clone differs from this one at a single base, so this may be a read error. The chain recombines TRBV20-1 with TRBJ2-5, with 8 positions matching TRBD1. The CDR3 has 15 residues. From germline, CDR1 is DFQATT and CDR2 SNEGSKA (reference sequence). CDR3 in DNA: TGCAGTGCTAGAGAAGAAGGGACAGGCCAGGAGACCCAGCACTTC. Its translation is CSAREEGTGQETQHF.